Below, 2 T cell receptor beta chains from the same sample are listed, as sequenced in a study of OX40 agonist ivuxolimab in advanced cancers. Produced via immunoSEQ multiplex PCR; TCRdb's table is partial and in-frame only. The sample comprises 31,000 or so clones, just over 90% of which are singletons, and 4.5% to 5% rests with the top ten. The sample in question was CD4+ or CD8+ T cells sorted from blood, obtained in a trial of the OX40 agonist ivuxolimab. The source is an adult with an advanced solid tumor such as melanoma, head and neck, liver or kidney cancer.

The chain employs TRBV27 and TRBJ2-2; no reliable D call. This CDR3 has 12 amino acids. V lost 5 bases to trimming and J lost 7 bases, with 8 bases between them. The germline V gene encodes CDR1 MNHEY and CDR2 SMNVEV (reference sequence). CDR3 loop: CASSVGGGELFF. For the CDR3, the DNA is TGTGCCAGCAGTGTGGGCGGCGGGGAGCTGTTTTTT.

V is TRBV4-3 and J is TRBJ2-1, with 11 bases identical to TRBD2. V lost 2 bases and J lost 5; bases outside the gene matches: 5. Germline-derived CDR1 and CDR2 are LGHNA and YSLEER. The CDR3 has 16 amino acids. The CDR3 region is CASSQSTSGRDNEQFF. In nucleotides, the CDR3 is TGCGCCAGCAGCCAAAGTACTAGCGGGAGAGACAATGAGCAGTTCTTC.